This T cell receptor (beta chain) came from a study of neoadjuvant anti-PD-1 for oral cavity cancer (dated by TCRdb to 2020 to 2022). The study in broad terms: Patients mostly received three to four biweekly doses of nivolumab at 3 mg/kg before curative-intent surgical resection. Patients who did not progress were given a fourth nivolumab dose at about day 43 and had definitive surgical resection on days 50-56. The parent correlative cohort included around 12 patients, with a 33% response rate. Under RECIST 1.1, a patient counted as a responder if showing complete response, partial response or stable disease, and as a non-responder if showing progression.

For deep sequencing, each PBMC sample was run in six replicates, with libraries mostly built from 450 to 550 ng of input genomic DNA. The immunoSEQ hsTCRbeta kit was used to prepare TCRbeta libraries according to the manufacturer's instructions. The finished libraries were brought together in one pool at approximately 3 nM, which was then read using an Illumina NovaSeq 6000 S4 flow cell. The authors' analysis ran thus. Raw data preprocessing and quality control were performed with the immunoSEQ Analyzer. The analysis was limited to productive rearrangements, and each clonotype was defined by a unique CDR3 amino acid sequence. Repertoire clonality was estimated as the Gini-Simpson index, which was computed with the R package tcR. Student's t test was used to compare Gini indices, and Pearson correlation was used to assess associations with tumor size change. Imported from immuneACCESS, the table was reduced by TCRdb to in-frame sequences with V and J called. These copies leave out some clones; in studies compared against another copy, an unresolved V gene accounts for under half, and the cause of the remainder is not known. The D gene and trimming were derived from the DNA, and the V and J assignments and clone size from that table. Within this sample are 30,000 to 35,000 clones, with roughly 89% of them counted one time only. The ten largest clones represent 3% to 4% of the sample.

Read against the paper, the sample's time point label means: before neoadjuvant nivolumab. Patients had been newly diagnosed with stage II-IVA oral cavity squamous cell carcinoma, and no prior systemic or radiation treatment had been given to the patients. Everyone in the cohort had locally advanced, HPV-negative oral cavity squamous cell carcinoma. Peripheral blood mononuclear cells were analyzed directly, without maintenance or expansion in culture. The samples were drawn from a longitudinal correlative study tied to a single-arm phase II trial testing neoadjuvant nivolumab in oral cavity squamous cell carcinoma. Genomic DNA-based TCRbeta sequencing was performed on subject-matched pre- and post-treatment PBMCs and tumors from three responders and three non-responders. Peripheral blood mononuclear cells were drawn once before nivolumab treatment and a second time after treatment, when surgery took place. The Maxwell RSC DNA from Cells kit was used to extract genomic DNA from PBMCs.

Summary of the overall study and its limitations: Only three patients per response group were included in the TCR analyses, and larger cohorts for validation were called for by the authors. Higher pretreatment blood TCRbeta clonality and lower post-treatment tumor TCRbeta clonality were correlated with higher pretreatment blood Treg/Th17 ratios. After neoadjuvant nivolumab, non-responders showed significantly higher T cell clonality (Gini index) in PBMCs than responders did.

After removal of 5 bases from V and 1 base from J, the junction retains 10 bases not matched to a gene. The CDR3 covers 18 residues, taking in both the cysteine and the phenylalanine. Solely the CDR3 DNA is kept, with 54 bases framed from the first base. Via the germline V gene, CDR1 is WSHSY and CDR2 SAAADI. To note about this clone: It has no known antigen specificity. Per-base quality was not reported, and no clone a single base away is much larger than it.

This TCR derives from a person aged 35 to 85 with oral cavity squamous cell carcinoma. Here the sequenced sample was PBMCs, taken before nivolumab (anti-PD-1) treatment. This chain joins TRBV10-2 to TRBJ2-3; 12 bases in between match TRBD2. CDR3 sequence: CASSQFLAGGMGTDTQYF. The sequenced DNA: TGCGCCAGCAGTCAGTTTCTAGCGGGGGGGATGGGCACAGATACGCAGTATTTT.